This T cell receptor beta chain was found in a study of cytomegalovirus exposure and HLA in healthy donors. PCR involved 60 Vbeta and 13 Jbeta primers. Produced via immunoSEQ multiplex PCR; TCRdb's table is partial and in-frame only. This sample has approximately 150,000 clones, with 70% to 80% found just once. Broader study findings: Investigators reported approximately 170 TCR beta chains as tied to cytomegalovirus. The study dropped some indistinguishable V segments, TRBV6-2 and TRBV6-3 among them. Prior analysis indicated that the majority of TCR beta V segments exhibited productivity approximately 90% or approximately 30% of the time.

For this clone: The antigen remains unidentified.

The CDR3 extends over 16 amino acids. V gave up 0 bases and J gave up 4 bases; unmatched junction bases: 6. Germline loops: CDR1 SGHRS, CDR2 YFSETQ. This receptor was obtained from a man aged 30-40 years in good health and CMV-seronegative. The rearrangement joins TRBV5-1 to TRBJ2-1; TRBD1 aligns across 8 bases. Input material: PBMCs. In DNA form, the CDR3 reads TGCGCCAGCAGCTTGGGTGCAGGGGGCATGTACAATGAGCAGTTCTTC. Translation: CASSLGAGGMYNEQFF.